The 21 T cell receptor beta chains in this list originate from one sample, sequenced in a study of T cells after yellow fever vaccination. TCRdb re-derived calls from the 5' RACE reads in MiXCR, one entry per CDR3 protein. The table lists some 110,000 distinct CDR3 sequences, 7.4% of them singletons, with 2.5% in the top ten. This material consisted of CD4+ T cells sorted from PBMCs, taken approximately 11 days after the first yellow fever vaccination. The receptors stem from a young man who received the YFV17D yellow fever vaccine.

The table lists this clonotype with many counts. The V call is TRBV5-1, the J call TRBJ2-3; D is perhaps TRBD1 (5 bases). V was clipped by 0 bases and J by 4 bases, with 12 bases between them. The CDR3 consists of 15 residues. Per germline, CDR1 SGHRS and CDR2 YFSETQ. In DNA form, the CDR3 reads TGCGCCAGCAGCTTGGGCCTGATGGGGCCAGATACGCAGTATTTT. Its protein is CASSLGLMGPDTQYF.

This clonotype has at least ten counts. This chain links TRBV7-2 with TRBJ1-4; D gene uncertain. Germline V gene lookup returns CDR1 SGHTA and CDR2 FQGNSA. The CDR3 spans 14 residues. The germline V and J ends were trimmed by 3 bases and 6 bases, with 11 bases remaining between them. The DNA for the CDR3 is TGTGCCAGCAGCTTTTGGGCATTGGATGAAAAACTGTTTTTT. Protein sequence: CASSFWALDEKLFF.

This clonotype was picked up one time. V usage is TRBV12-3 or TRBV12-4 and J usage is TRBJ2-1; 11 nucleotides line up with TRBD2. CDR3 length: 16 amino acids. V shed 6 bases and J 3 bases; nucleotides not matched to a gene: 7. The CDR3 DNA reads TGTGCCAGCAGGCCTAGCGGGGGGCTGTTCTACAATGAGCAGTTCTTC. Translation gives CASRPSGGLFYNEQFF.

This clonotype showed up many times. The V call is TRBV12-3 or TRBV12-4, the J call TRBJ2-5, with TRBD1 identical over 9 bases. Trimming took 3 bases from V and 4 from J; bases not matched to a gene: 3. The CDR3 is made up of 14 amino acids. The CDR3 DNA follows: TGTGCCAGCAGTTTCCCGGACAGGGGAGAGACCCAGTACTTC. It yields the protein CASSFPDRGETQYF.

This clonotype was picked up many times. The V gene is TRBV5-1, the J gene TRBJ1-1, with 10 bases lining up with TRBD1. Germline V gene sequence: CDR1 SGHRS, CDR2 YFSETQ. There are 15 residues in the CDR3. The junction had 7 bases not matched to a gene; V was cut back by 1 base and J by 7 bases. CDR3 in DNA: TGCGCCAGCAGCTTGAGGGGGACAGGGGCCAGTGAAGCTTTCTTT. Its translation: CASSLRGTGASEAFF. Using reference TRBV5-1 and TRBJ1-1 for the parts outside the CDR3, the full variable domain is KAGVTQTPRYLIKTRGQQVTLSCSPISGHRSVSWYQQTPGQGLQFLFEYFSETQRNKGNFPGRFSGRQFSNSRSEMNVSTLELGDSALYLCASSLRGTGASEAFFGQGTRLTVV.

At least ten counts were recorded for this clonotype. This chain joins TRBV20-1 and TRBJ2-5; tentatively, D is TRBD1 or TRBD2 (5 bases each). The CDR3 sequence is 13 residues long. V lost 5 bases to trimming and J lost 1 base, with 11 bases between them. CDR1 is DFQATT, CDR2 SNEGSKA, per germline (reference sequence). CDR3 in DNA: TGCAGTGCTTGGGGTGGGGGCCAAGAGACCCAGTACTTC. This gives the protein CSAWGGGQETQYF.

This clonotype came up many times. The chain is built from TRBV6-2 or TRBV6-3 and TRBJ2-7; 7 nucleotides align to TRBD2. From germline, CDR1 is MNHEY and CDR2 SVGEGT. The V segment lost 6 bases and the J segment 3 bases; nucleotides outside the gene matches: 5. The CDR3 loop spans 13 amino acids. The CDR3 is CASRWGGSYEQYF. Here the CDR3 DNA reads TGTGCCAGCAGGTGGGGAGGGAGCTACGAGCAGTACTTC.

This clonotype was found many times. This chain connects TRBV3-1 to TRBJ2-1; D gene uncertain. V was shortened by 3 bases and J by 5 bases, with 8 bases between the two germline ends. CDR1 LGHDT and CDR2 YNNKEL come from the germline V gene (reference sequence). The CDR3 length is 13 residues. CDR3: CASSQRRDNEQFF. Here the CDR3 DNA reads TGTGCCAGCAGCCAGCGACGGGACAATGAGCAGTTCTTC.

This clonotype was seen more than once but under ten times. The chain recombines TRBV6-2 or TRBV6-3 with TRBJ2-7; D is perhaps TRBD2 (6 bases). This CDR3 has 16 amino acids. Deletions cut 1 base from V and 2 bases from J, with 15 bases between. CDR1 and CDR2 (germline): MNHEY, SVGEGT. The CDR3: CASSYYPGLGTYEQYF. The CDR3 DNA reads as TGTGCCAGCAGTTACTACCCGGGACTCGGAACCTACGAGCAGTACTTC.

This clonotype was seen many times. The V call is TRBV3-1, the J call TRBJ1-6, with 10 bases that match TRBD1. The V gene's germline CDR1 is LGHDT and CDR2 YNNKEL (reference sequence). Losses at the gene ends were 6 bases for V and 7 bases for J; bases not matched to a gene: 3. CDR3 length equals 14 residues. For the CDR3, the DNA is TGTGCCAGCAGTCGGACAGGGGGGAATTCACCCCTCCACTTT. Protein: CASSRTGGNSPLHF.

This clonotype has ten or more counts. CDR3 nucleotide sequence: TGCAGCGTTAAAGGACTAGCCCGGGGGGGTACGCAGTATTTT. As protein: CSVKGLARGGTQYF. This chain uses TRBV29-1 with TRBJ2-3, with 8 bases lining up with TRBD2. The CDR3 runs to 14 residues. V shed 5 bases, J shed 8 bases, and the junction held 12 bases outside the gene matches. In germline, CDR1 is SQVTM, CDR2 ANQGSEA.

This clonotype was seen at least ten times. CDR3 loop: CASRGNRRGNTEAFF. The CDR3 nucleotides are TGTGCCAGCCGGGGGAACAGGCGGGGGAACACTGAAGCTTTCTTT. This chain joins TRBV6-1 and TRBJ1-1; D is perhaps TRBD1 (5 bases). Germline V gene data show CDR1 as MNHNS and CDR2 as SASEGT. The V end lost 8 bases, the J end lost 1 base, and 17 bases lay between the germline ends. The CDR3 totals 15 residues.

This chain connects TRBV19 to TRBJ1-5; D is unresolved. V was trimmed by 3 bases and J by 4 bases, leaving 4 bases between them. The germline V gene has CDR1 LNHDA and CDR2 SQIVND (reference sequence). The length of the CDR3 is 12 residues. As DNA, the CDR3 is TGTGCCAGTAGTATCCTAAATCAGCCCCAGCATTTT. It is translated as CASSILNQPQHF.

The sample holds many counts of this clonotype. The V gene is TRBV7-2, the J gene TRBJ2-5, with TRBD1 as a possible D gene (5 bases). The V end lost 4 bases, the J end lost 0 bases, and 6 bases lay between the germline ends. The germline V gene has CDR1 SGHTA and CDR2 FQGNSA. CDR3 size: 13 residues. CDR3 in amino acids: CASSWTYQETQYF. Here the CDR3 DNA reads TGTGCCAGCAGCTGGACATACCAAGAGACCCAGTACTTC.

This clonotype was counted many times. Germline is not matched at one junction end, which may reflect a read error. The chain recombines TRBV30 with TRBJ2-5; D unresolved. Germline V CDR1 and CDR2: GTSNPN, SVGIG (reference sequence). The CDR3 loop spans 11 amino acids. The CDR3 sequence: CAWSPQETQYF. CDR3 in DNA: TGTGCCTGGAGTCCCCAAGAAACCCAGTACTTC.

As for this clonotype: A much larger clone lies a single base off, so this may be a read error. The chain has TRBV29-1 and TRBJ2-3, with D hard to call. CDR1 is SQVTM and CDR2 is ANQGSEA in the germline V gene. V lost 5 bases and J 2 bases, leaving 8 bases between the germline ends. The CDR3 consists of 12 residues. CDR3 region: CSVMGITDTQYF. DNA for the CDR3: TGCAGCGTTATGGGGATCACAGATACGCAGTATTTT.

Many counts were recorded for this clonotype. This chain uses TRBV7-2 with TRBJ2-5, with 10 nucleotides matching TRBD2. V trimming: 8 bases; J trimming: 1 base; junction bases outside the gene matches: 7. In germline, CDR1 is SGHTA, CDR2 FQGNSA. The CDR3 loop spans 15 amino acids. CDR3: CASDSGGRLQETQYF. CDR3 in DNA: TGTGCCAGCGATAGCGGGGGGCGACTCCAAGAGACCCAGTACTTC.

The chain has TRBV30 and TRBJ2-3; possibly TRBD2 for D (6 bases). Trimming shortened V by 0 bases and J by 4 bases, and 8 bases separated the two germline ends. CDR3 length: 13 amino acids. Germline V lookup: CDR1 GTSNPN, CDR2 SVGIG (reference sequence). In DNA, the CDR3 is TGTGCCTGGAGTGTCTGGGGGGCAGATACGCAGTATTTT. The encoded protein is CAWSVWGADTQYF.

This clonotype was detected many times. The V and J genes are TRBV7-2 and TRBJ2-3, with 7 bases aligning to TRBD1. V shed 7 bases and J 5 bases; nucleotides not matched to a gene: 12. Germline V gene sequence: CDR1 SGHTA, CDR2 FQGNSA. This CDR3 comprises 15 residues. CDR3 amino acids: CASTRNRGGIDTQYF. For the CDR3, the DNA is TGTGCCAGCACCAGAAACAGGGGCGGCATAGATACGCAGTATTTT.

This clonotype was recorded many times. CDR3 bases: TGTGCCAGCAGACCCCGGGACAGGGCCTACGAGCAGTACTTC. It translates to CASRPRDRAYEQYF. The chain couples TRBV7-9 to TRBJ2-7; 9 bases are a match to TRBD1. The CDR3 consists of 14 residues. Germline lookup yields CDR1 SEHNR and CDR2 FQNEAQ (reference sequence). V lost 6 bases and J lost 2; bases outside the gene matches: 5.

To note about this clonotype: This may be a read error, as it is one base from a much larger clone. V and J are TRBV28 and TRBJ1-2, with D hard to call. Germline values: CDR1 MDHEN, CDR2 SYDVKM. The CDR3 is made up of 13 amino acids. Between the trimmed V and J ends, which lost 2 bases and 3 bases, there was a span of 7 bases. The CDR3 DNA reads TGTGCCAGCAGTTTACCTGCTGACTATGGCTACACCTTC. This encodes CASSLPADYGYTF.